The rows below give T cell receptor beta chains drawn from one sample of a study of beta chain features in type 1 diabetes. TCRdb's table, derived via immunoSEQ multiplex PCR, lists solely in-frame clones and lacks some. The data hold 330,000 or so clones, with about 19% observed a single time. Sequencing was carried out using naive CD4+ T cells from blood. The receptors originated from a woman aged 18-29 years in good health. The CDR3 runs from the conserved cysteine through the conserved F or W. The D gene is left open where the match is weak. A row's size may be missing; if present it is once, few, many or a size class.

TGCGCCAGCAGCGCCGGGACTAGCGGGAGCAATACGCAGTATTTT	CASSAGTSGSNTQYF	NA	TRBD2	TRBV5-1	TRBJ2-3
TGTGCCAGCAGCCAGACAGGCCCGAGTGGGGGCTACACCTTC	CASSQTGPSGGYTF	NA	NA	TRBV5-6	TRBJ1-2
TGTGCCAGCAGCTTAGGTAGGACTAGCGGACTCTACGAGCAGTACTTC	CASSLGRTSGLYEQYF	NA	TRBD2	TRBV11-2	TRBJ2-7
TGTGCCAGTAGTATCCAGGGAAGTCGTAACACTGAAGCTTTCTTT	CASSIQGSRNTEAFF	NA	NA	TRBV19	TRBJ1-1
TGTGCCAGTAGTCCCTCGGGAGCGGGGGGCTCCTACGAGCAGTACTTC	CASSPSGAGGSYEQYF	NA	TRBD2	TRBV19	TRBJ2-7
TGTGCCAGCAGCTCGGACAGGGATTCTGAAGCTTTCTTT	CASSSDRDSEAFF	few	TRBD1	TRBV7-3	TRBJ1-1
TGTGCCAGTAGTAGAGGGACTAACTATGGCTACACCTTC	CASSRGTNYGYTF	NA	NA	TRBV19	TRBJ1-2
TGTGCCAGCAGCTTAAGGGGACTAGCCTCCCACAATGAGCAGTTCTTC	CASSLRGLASHNEQFF	NA	TRBD2	TRBV7-6	TRBJ2-1
TGCGCCAGCAGCCCGAGCTGGGCATGGTCAGATACGCAGTATTTT	CASSPSWAWSDTQYF	few	NA	TRBV4-1	TRBJ2-3
TGTGCCACCAGCAGCGGAGTCCGGCTGGAAGGCTACACCTTC	CATSSGVRLEGYTF	NA	NA	TRBV15	TRBJ1-2
TGTGCCAGCAGTTCTACAGGGAGTGGGTCCTACGAGCAGTACTTC	CASSSTGSGSYEQYF	NA	NA	TRBV28	TRBJ2-7
TGTGCCAGCTCAAGTACAGGGGCCACCAATGAAAAACTGTTTTTT	CASSSTGATNEKLFF	NA	TRBD1	TRBV18	TRBJ1-4
TGTGCCAGCAGCCAAGAGGAGGGCACTAGCGGGAATCCCTACGAGCAGTACTTC	CASSQEEGTSGNPYEQYF	NA	TRBD2	TRBV4-2	TRBJ2-7
TGTGCCAGCAGCCAAGGGGACAGGGGGATCTACGAGCAGTACTTC	CASSQGDRGIYEQYF	NA	TRBD1	TRBV14	TRBJ2-7
TGTGCCTGGAATCGCGGGGGGGCAAATGAGCAGTTCTTC	CAWNRGGANEQFF	NA	TRBD2	TRBV30	TRBJ2-1
TGTGCCAGCAGCTTATCCGGGGATAACACTGAAGCTTTCTTT	CASSLSGDNTEAFF	NA	NA	TRBV7-6	TRBJ1-1
TGCGCCAGCAGCCCGGAAGGACTAGCGGGGGGGTGGGCGTTCTTC	CASSPEGLAGGWAFF	few	TRBD2	TRBV5-1	TRBJ2-1
TGTGCCAGCAGCGAGGGGCTGAATTCACCCCTCCACTTT	CASSEGLNSPLHF	NA	NA	TRBV9	TRBJ1-6
TGCGCCAGCAGCCTGATTAGCGGGATCTCCTACGAGCAGTACTTC	CASSLISGISYEQYF	NA	TRBD2	TRBV4-1	TRBJ2-7
TGTGCCAGCACTGTGGGGGGACTATTGGCCGATACGCAGTATTTT	CASTVGGLLADTQYF	few	TRBD2	TRBV2	TRBJ2-3
TGTGCCTGGAGGGGGAGTACAGATACGCAGTATTTT	CAWRGSTDTQYF	NA	NA	TRBV30	TRBJ2-3
TGTGCCAGCATACCAGCGGACGGTTCTTATGGCTACACCTTC	CASIPADGSYGYTF	few	NA	TRBV28	TRBJ1-2
TGTGCCTGGAGTAAAACCGGCAGGTTAGCTTTCTTT	CAWSKTGRLAFF	few	NA	TRBV30	TRBJ1-1
TGTGCCAGCAGCACCCAACAGGGGGTTGGGGACGAGCAGTACTTC	CASSTQQGVGDEQYF	few	TRBD1	TRBV9	TRBJ2-7
TGTGCCAGCAGTTACAGCGCCAGAACCTATGGCTACACCTTC	CASSYSARTYGYTF	NA	NA	TRBV6-6	TRBJ1-2
TGTGCCAGCAGCGTAGGCAGATCCTCCTACGAGCAGTACTTC	CASSVGRSSYEQYF	few	NA	TRBV9	TRBJ2-7
TGTGCCAGCAGTTCCGGGACAGGTGGTGGCTACACCTTC	CASSSGTGGGYTF	few	TRBD1	TRBV25-1	TRBJ1-2
TGCGCCAGCAGCTCCTTCACAGATACGCAGTATTTT	CASSSFTDTQYF	NA	NA	TRBV5-1	TRBJ2-3
TGTGCCTGGACTGTCCGGGACAGGGTGAGTGAAGCTTTCTTT	CAWTVRDRVSEAFF	NA	TRBD1	TRBV30	TRBJ1-1
TGTGCCAGCTCACGACAGGCCTCGAACACTGAAGCTTTCTTT	CASSRQASNTEAFF	few	NA	TRBV18	TRBJ1-1
TGTGCCAGCAGCTTAAGGGGACAGGGTAACAGGGAGCTGTTTTTT	CASSLRGQGNRELFF	NA	TRBD1	TRBV7-2	TRBJ2-2
TGTGCCAGTGGACAGAGCTCCTACAATGAGCAGTTCTTC	CASGQSSYNEQFF	NA	NA	TRBV19	TRBJ2-1
TGTGCCAGCAGTAATTTACGAGCAGATACGCAGTATTTT	CASSNLRADTQYF	few	NA	TRBV7-2	TRBJ2-3
TGTGCCTGGGGATCAGGGGAGACCTACGAGCAGTACTTC	CAWGSGETYEQYF	few	NA	TRBV30	TRBJ2-7
TGTGCCAGCAGAGCGGGGAGCTCCTACGAGCAGTACTTC	CASRAGSSYEQYF	NA	TRBD2	TRBV6-1	TRBJ2-7
TGTGCCTGGAGTCTTCAGCCGGGACTCGGGAAAGCTTTCTTT	CAWSLQPGLGKAFF	few	NA	TRBV30	TRBJ1-1
TGCGCCAGCAGCCAGGCCTCGACAGGGGCCTACGAGCAGTACTTC	CASSQASTGAYEQYF	few	TRBD1	TRBV4-1	TRBJ2-7
TGTGCCAGCAGTTACTCGGGACAGGGGGCAGATACGCAGTATTTT	CASSYSGQGADTQYF	NA	TRBD1	TRBV6-5	TRBJ2-3
TGTGCCAGCCAGGGGGCCCTGGAGGCACCCCTCCACTTT	CASQGALEAPLHF	NA	TRBD1	TRBV2	TRBJ1-6
TGTGCCAGCAGCTTAGAATCTCCTCAGCAGTTCTTC	CASSLESPQQFF	NA	NA	TRBV7-9	TRBJ2-1
TGTGCCAGCGGGGACAGCCGGATCAATCAGCCCCAGCATTTT	CASGDSRINQPQHF	NA	TRBD1	TRBV19	TRBJ1-5
TGTGCCTGGACCAGGGCAGGCGGACAGCCCCAGCATTTT	CAWTRAGGQPQHF	few	NA	TRBV30	TRBJ1-5
TGTGCCAGCTCACCTTCGGACAGGGTGCCCCAGCATTTT	CASSPSDRVPQHF	NA	TRBD1	TRBV18	TRBJ1-5